The rows below give T cell receptor beta chains drawn from one sample of a study of CD8+ T cells in alopecia areata. Some clones are missing from TCRdb's copy, which holds only in-frame ones; the method was immunoSEQ multiplex PCR. The table records 170,000 or so clones, roughly 53% of them present only once. This specimen consisted of CD8+ T cells sorted from blood, obtained at week 24, from a patient treated with tofacitinib. These receptors originate from a human donor with alopecia areata. Each CDR3 is given with its conserved first and last residue. Fields, in order: J gene, D gene, V gene, clone size, CDR3 DNA, CDR3 protein. The D gene is left open where the match is weak. Clone size is not always given. Where it is, it says once, few, many or a class for expanded clones.

TRBJ2-1 | TRBD2 | TRBV7-8 | few | TGTGCCAGCAGCTTAGTACGGGGGGGAGGTTATGAGCAGTTCTTC | CASSLVRGGGYEQFF
TRBJ1-1 | . | TRBV4-3 | few | TGCGCCAGCAGCCAAGACACTGAAGCTTTCTTT | CASSQDTEAFF
TRBJ2-2 | . | TRBV19 | few | TGTGCCAGTAGTATAGCGCCCCCCGGGGAGCTGTTTTTT | CASSIAPPGELFF
TRBJ2-7 | TRBD2 | TRBV2 | . | TGTGCCAGCCTTAGCGGGGCGGCCGAGCAGTACTTC | CASLSGAAEQYF
TRBJ1-2 | . | TRBV29-1 | few | TGCAGCGTTGAAGATCGGGGGATTTACTATGGCTACACCTTC | CSVEDRGIYYGYTF
TRBJ1-1 | . | TRBV19 | . | TGTGCCAGTAGTATCGGGCGGCCGAACACTGAAGCTTTCTTT | CASSIGRPNTEAFF
TRBJ1-1 | . | TRBV7-2 | few | TGTGCCAGCAGCCTTAACAGTCCCCCTGAAGCTTTCTTT | CASSLNSPPEAFF
TRBJ1-2 | . | TRBV6-5 | . | TGTGCCAGCAGTACGGGACGGACACAAGATGGCTACACCTTC | CASSTGRTQDGYTF
TRBJ1-2 | . | TRBV5-1 | few | TGCGCCAGCAGCGAAGGGGGGAACAATGACTATGGCTACACCTTC | CASSEGGNNDYGYTF
TRBJ1-2 | . | TRBV19 | . | TGTGCCAGTAGTAATCCATCTAACTATGGCTACACCTTC | CASSNPSNYGYTF
TRBJ1-3 | TRBD1 | TRBV13 | . | TGTGCCAGCAGCCTGGCGACAGGGGGCTCTGGAAACACCATATATTTT | CASSLATGGSGNTIYF
TRBJ2-1 | . | TRBV14 | few | TGTGCCAGCAGCCAACCGTCAGGATACAATGAGCAGTTCTTC | CASSQPSGYNEQFF
TRBJ1-5 | . | TRBV27 | . | TGTGCCAGCAGTTCGGACAGCAATAGCAATCAGCCCCAGCATTTT | CASSSDSNSNQPQHF
TRBJ1-2 | . | TRBV29-1 | . | TGCAGCGTTGAAGTAGCGGGGGCCTATGGCTACACCTTC | CSVEVAGAYGYTF
TRBJ2-1 | TRBD2 | TRBV19 | . | TGTGCCAGTACCGCCTCTAGCGGTTACAATGAGCAGTTCTTC | CASTASSGYNEQFF
TRBJ2-4 | TRBD2 | TRBV7-8 | . | TGTGCCAGCAGCTCTCGACTAGCGGGGGGGCCTGAGGACATTCAGTACTTC | CASSSRLAGGPEDIQYF
TRBJ2-7 | . | TRBV30 | . | TGTGCCTGGAGCGCAGACCTGGGGAGCGAGCAGTACTTC | CAWSADLGSEQYF
TRBJ2-1 | . | TRBV19 | . | TGTGCCAGTAGTATCTCCCAGACGGGGGTCAATGAGCAGTTCTTC | CASSISQTGVNEQFF
TRBJ2-7 | TRBD1 | TRBV9 | . | TGTGCCAGCAGCGTAGGCCAGGGGGCCACCTACGAGCAGTACTTC | CASSVGQGATYEQYF
TRBJ1-2 | . | TRBV15 | . | TGTGCCACCAGCAAGACACCCTCTACGGGGGGCTACACCTTC | CATSKTPSTGGYTF
TRBJ2-3 | . | TRBV2 | . | TGTGCCAGCAGTGGGGACATCACTTACAGGAGGGGGCTAACAGATACGCAGTATTTT | CASSGDITYRRGLTDTQYF
TRBJ2-4 | TRBD1 | TRBV11-2 | few | TGTGCCAGCAGCTACAGGGGTAAAAACATTCAGTACTTC | CASSYRGKNIQYF
TRBJ2-3 | . | TRBV25-1 | . | TGTGCCAGCAGTGTATTCGGGGGACTCACAGATACGCAGTATTTT | CASSVFGGLTDTQYF
TRBJ1-5 | TRBD1 | TRBV29-1 | few | TGCAGCGCCCGGACAGGGAGCAATCAGCCCCAGCATTTT | CSARTGSNQPQHF
TRBJ2-7 | TRBD1 | TRBV7-9 | few | TGTGCCAGCAGCGGGCGGGACAGGGTTTACGAGCAGTACTTC | CASSGRDRVYEQYF
TRBJ1-5 | . | TRBV29-1 | few | TGCAGCGGCGGACAGTGGGGGGATCAGCCCCAGCATTTT | CSGGQWGDQPQHF
TRBJ1-2 | TRBD1 | TRBV10-3 | . | TGTGCCATCAGGGAGGACAGGAACAACTATGGCTACACCTTC | CAIREDRNNYGYTF
TRBJ1-5 | . | TRBV28 | few | TGTGCCAGCAGTCCGGGACCCGCGGGCAATCAGCCCCAGCATTTT | CASSPGPAGNQPQHF
TRBJ2-3 | TRBD1 | TRBV29-1 | few | TGCAGCGCGACAGGGGATCGCACAGATACGCAGTATTTT | CSATGDRTDTQYF
TRBJ2-7 | TRBD2 | TRBV6-1 | few | TGTGCCAGCAGTTCTAGCGGGGGTCCATCCTACGAGCAGTACTTC | CASSSSGGPSYEQYF
TRBJ2-1 | . | TRBV6-5 | . | TGTGCCAGCAGTTACGGGGCATTTAATGAGCAGTTCTTC | CASSYGAFNEQFF
TRBJ2-7 | . | TRBV10-3 | few | TGTGCCATCGGCTCCGAGCAGTACTTC | CAIGSEQYF
TRBJ2-1 | . | TRBV9 | few | TGTGCCAGCAGCGTAGGCTACAATGAGCAGTTCTTC | CASSVGYNEQFF
TRBJ2-3 | . | TRBV27 | . | TGTGCCAGCAGTTTTTTAGCGGACAACACAGATACGCAGTATTTT | CASSFLADNTDTQYF
TRBJ2-3 | . | TRBV2 | few | TGTGCCAGCACTGAGCGGGTAGATACGCAGTATTTT | CASTERVDTQYF
TRBJ1-1 | . | TRBV25-1 | . | TGTGCCAGCAGTCCAGGGTTGGGGAACACTGAAGCTTTCTTT | CASSPGLGNTEAFF
TRBJ2-1 | . | TRBV11-2 | . | TGTGCCAGCAGCTTAGCCCCTCCTGAGCAGTTCTTC | CASSLAPPEQFF
TRBJ2-1 | TRBD1 | TRBV2 | few | TGTGCCAGCAGCGCCAAACAACAGGGGACCTCTGAGTGGGATGAGCAGTTCTTC | CASSAKQQGTSEWDEQFF
TRBJ1-2 | . | TRBV4-1 | once | TGCGCCAGCAGCCCAGAAGAGGTAGGCCGCTATGGCTACACCTTC | CASSPEEVGRYGYTF
TRBJ2-1 | . | TRBV7-2 | few | TGTGCCAGCAGCTTGTATCCTTATGAGCAGTTCTTC | CASSLYPYEQFF
TRBJ1-2 | . | TRBV25-1 | . | TGTGCCAGCAGTGGATCCTTAGGGGGCTATGGCTACACCTTC | CASSGSLGGYGYTF
TRBJ2-1 | TRBD2 | TRBV30 | . | TGTGCCTGGAGTATAACGGGGGGGCAAAATGAGCAGTTCTTC | CAWSITGGQNEQFF
TRBJ2-6 | TRBD1 | TRBV4-3 | . | TGCGCCAGCAGCCAAGACGACAGGGCCTCTGGGGCCAACGTCCTGACTTTC | CASSQDDRASGANVLTF
TRBJ2-1 | . | TRBV6-5 | . | TGTGCCAGCAGTTTGGGGAATGAGCAGTTCTTC | CASSLGNEQFF
TRBJ1-1 | . | TRBV6-5 | . | TGTGCCAGCAGTTATGGCACTGAAGCTTTCTTT | CASSYGTEAFF
TRBJ1-5 | . | TRBV4-3 | . | TGCGCCAGCAGCCAGGGGTTCCCCAATCAGCCCCAGCATTTT | CASSQGFPNQPQHF
TRBJ2-7 | . | TRBV29-1 | few | TGCAGCGTTGAAGGTACAGGTGAGGCCACGTACTACGAGCAGTACTTC | CSVEGTGEATYYEQYF
TRBJ2-7 | TRBD1 | TRBV27 | . | TGTGCCAGCAGTCCGGGACAGGGCCCCTACGAGCAGTACTTC | CASSPGQGPYEQYF
TRBJ1-2 | . | TRBV15 | . | TGTGCCACCAGCAGAGATCGCCAGGGGATCTATGGCTACACCTTC | CATSRDRQGIYGYTF
TRBJ1-5 | TRBD1 | TRBV5-1 | . | TGCGCCAGCAGCTTAGGGACAGGGGATGAGCCCCAGCATTTT | CASSLGTGDEPQHF
TRBJ1-3 | . | TRBV30 | few | TGTGCCTGGAGTGTTGTGCGTGGAAACACCATATATTTT | CAWSVVRGNTIYF
TRBJ2-1 | . | TRBV30 | few | TGTGCCTGGAGTACAGGTATCAGGTCCCGGGAGCAGTTCTTC | CAWSTGIRSREQFF
TRBJ1-2 | . | TRBV29-1 | . | TGCAGCGTCTCGGACTATGGCTACACCTTC | CSVSDYGYTF
TRBJ1-1 | TRBD1 | TRBV9 | . | TGTGCCAGCAGCCCGTGGGACAGGAACACTGAAGCTTTCTTT | CASSPWDRNTEAFF